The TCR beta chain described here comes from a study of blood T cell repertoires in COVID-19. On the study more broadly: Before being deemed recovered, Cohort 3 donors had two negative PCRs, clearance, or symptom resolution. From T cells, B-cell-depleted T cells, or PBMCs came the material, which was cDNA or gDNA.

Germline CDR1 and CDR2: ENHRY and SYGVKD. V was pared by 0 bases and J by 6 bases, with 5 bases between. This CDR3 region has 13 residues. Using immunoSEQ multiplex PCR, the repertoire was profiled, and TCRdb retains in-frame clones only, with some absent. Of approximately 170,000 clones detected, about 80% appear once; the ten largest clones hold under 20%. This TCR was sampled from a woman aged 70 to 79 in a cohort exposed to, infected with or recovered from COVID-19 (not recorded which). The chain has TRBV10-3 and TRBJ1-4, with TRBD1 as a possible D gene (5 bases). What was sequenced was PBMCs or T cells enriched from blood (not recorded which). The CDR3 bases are TGTGCCATCAGTGAGTCGACAGATGAAAAACTGTTTTTT. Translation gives CAISESTDEKLFF.